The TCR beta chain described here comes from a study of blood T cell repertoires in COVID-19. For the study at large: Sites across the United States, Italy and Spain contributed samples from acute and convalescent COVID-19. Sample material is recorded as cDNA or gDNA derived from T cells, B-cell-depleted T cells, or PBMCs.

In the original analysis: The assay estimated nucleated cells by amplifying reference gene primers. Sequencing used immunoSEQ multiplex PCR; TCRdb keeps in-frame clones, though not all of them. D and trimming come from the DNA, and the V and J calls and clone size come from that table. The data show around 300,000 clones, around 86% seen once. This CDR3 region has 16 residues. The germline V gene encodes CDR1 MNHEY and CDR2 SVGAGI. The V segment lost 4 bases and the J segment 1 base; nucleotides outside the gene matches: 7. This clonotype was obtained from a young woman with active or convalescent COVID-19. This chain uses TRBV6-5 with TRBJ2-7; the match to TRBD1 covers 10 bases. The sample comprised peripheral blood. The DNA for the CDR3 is TGTGCCAGCAGTTCCCCCCGGGACAGGGGTTCCTACGAGCAGTACTTC. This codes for CASSSPRDRGSYEQYF.